The source of this TCR beta chain is a study of control samples from healthy donors and cancer patients. Using immunoSEQ multiplex PCR, the repertoire was profiled, and TCRdb retains in-frame clones only, with some absent. The table has about 150,000 clones, approximately 94% seen once; the top ten hold roughly 5.7%. The ends lost 6 bases at V and 6 bases at J; junction bases unmatched: 6. The CDR3 is made up of 14 amino acids. Per germline, CDR1 MNHEY and CDR2 SVGAGI. V is TRBV6-5 and J is TRBJ1-5, with 9 bases identical to TRBD1. The sequenced sample was blood. This TCR was recovered from a man in his late teens or twenties in good health. CDR3 DNA: TGTGCCAGCAGACCGGGACAGGGAGGTCAGCCCCAGCATTTT. Translated, it gives CASRPGQGGQPQHF.